These 14 T cell receptor beta chains originate from one sample sequenced in a study of shared clonotypes between healthy human individuals. The repertoire was sequenced with immunoSEQ multiplex PCR; TCRdb's copy has only in-frame clones and lacks some. Seen here are over a million clones, 95% to 97% observed once, and the top ten hold roughly 1.2%. The specimen sequenced was naive CD4+ T cells sorted from blood. As for subset: CD45RA+ positively selected. The receptors come from a man aged 25 to 40 in good health.

The CDR3 DNA reads as TGTGCCAGCAGCCGGACAGAGCAGGCTGGCTACACCTTC. Amino acid sequence: CASSRTEQAGYTF. The rearrangement links TRBV7-9 to TRBJ1-2; TRBD1 might be the D (6 bases). Germline V gives CDR1 SEHNR, CDR2 FQNEAQ (reference sequence). The ends were cut back, 5 bases at V and 7 bases at J, with 14 bases in the middle. The CDR3 runs 13 residues. The entire variable domain, with the rest obtained from reference TRBV7-9 and TRBJ1-2, is as follows: DTGVSQNPRHKITKRGQNVTFRCDPISEHNRLYWYRQTLGQGPEFLTYFQNEAQLEKSRLLSDRFSAERPKGSFSTLEIQRTEQGDSAMYLCASSRTEQAGYTFGSGTRLTVV.

This chain links TRBV4-3 with TRBJ1-3; unclear D gene. CDR1 and CDR2 (germline): LGHNA, YSLEER. Trimming left V 2 bases short and J 4 bases short, with 12 bases between. The CDR3 runs 15 residues. CDR3 nucleotide sequence: TGCGCCAGCAGCCAATCTCTCGACTACGGAAACACCATATATTTT. It translates to CASSQSLDYGNTIYF.

The V call is TRBV28, the J call TRBJ1-5; 7 bases fit TRBD1. The germline gives CDR1 MDHEN, CDR2 SYDVKM. CDR3 length equals 17 residues. The V segment lost 6 bases and the J segment 0 bases; nucleotides outside the gene matches: 11. The DNA of the CDR3 is TGTGCCAGCAGGCGCCCGGGACAGATGTATAGCAATCAGCCCCAGCATTTT. Protein product: CASRRPGQMYSNQPQHF. Using reference TRBV28 and TRBJ1-5 for the parts outside the CDR3, the full variable domain is DVKVTQSSRYLVKRTGEKVFLECVQDMDHENMFWYRQDPGLGLRLIYFSYDVKMKEKGDIPEGYSVSREKKERFSLILESASTNQTSMYLCASRRPGQMYSNQPQHFGDGTRLSIL.

Comment on this clone: This sample also contains other DNA sequences that code for the same CDR3. The chain uses TRBV2 and TRBJ2-7; D ambiguous. Trimming removed 6 bases from V and 0 bases from J, with 6 bases in between. The CDR3 length is 12 residues. Germline CDR1 SNHLY, CDR2 FYNNEI. The CDR3 DNA reads TGTGCCAGCAGACTCGGCTCCTACGAGCAGTACTTC. It specifies CASRLGSYEQYF.

This clone was seen a single time. This chain's CDR3 is CASSDPRGQAGPPYNEQFF. CDR3 sequence (DNA): TGCGCCAGCAGTGACCCCAGGGGGCAAGCGGGACCTCCCTACAATGAGCAGTTCTTC. The chain joins TRBV10-2 to TRBJ2-1; D is perhaps TRBD1 (8 bases). Germline V gives CDR1 WSHSY, CDR2 SAAADI. The CDR3 loop spans 19 amino acids. V dropped 3 bases and J dropped 2 bases, with 23 bases sitting between them.

This clone was counted once. J is TRBJ2-7 and V is TRBV5-3; D uncertain. TRBV5-3 is reported as an ORF; its role is uncertain. The CDR3 spans 12 residues. V lost 4 bases to trimming and J lost 0 bases, with 5 bases between them. CDR3 sequence reads: CARSQSSYEQYF. The CDR3 DNA sequence: TGTGCCAGAAGCCAAAGCTCCTACGAGCAGTACTTC.

CDR3 in DNA: TGTGCCAGCAGTTCGAGTCTGAACACTGAAGCTTTCTTT. Translating it yields CASSSSLNTEAFF. The gene calls are TRBV6-6 and TRBJ1-1; D remains ambiguous. V lost 4 bases and J 0 bases, leaving 6 bases between the germline ends. The germline V gene has CDR1 MNHNY and CDR2 SVGAGI (reference sequence). This CDR3 region has 13 residues.

This chain joins TRBV5-8 and TRBJ2-1; unclear D gene. Germline CDR1 and CDR2: SGHTS and YDEGEE. CDR3 length: 13 residues. V was pared by 4 bases and J by 1 base, with 6 bases between. CDR3 in amino acids: CASSHVSYNEQFF. The CDR3 DNA reads TGTGCCAGCAGCCACGTTTCCTACAATGAGCAGTTCTTC.

V and J are TRBV19 and TRBJ2-7; a possible D gene is TRBD1 (5 bases). The CDR3 spans 13 residues. In germline, CDR1 is LNHDA, CDR2 SQIVND (reference sequence). V was clipped by 0 bases and J by 3 bases, with 6 bases between them. CDR3 sequence: CASSIDTGYEQYF. The CDR3 region has the DNA TGTGCCAGTAGTATAGACACAGGCTACGAGCAGTACTTC.

The chain employs TRBV6-6 and TRBJ1-2; no definite D call. The CDR3 sequence is 12 residues long. The V gene's germline CDR1 is MNHNY and CDR2 SVGAGI (reference sequence). V was clipped by 6 bases and J by 4 bases, with 9 bases between them. The CDR3 nucleotides are TGTGCCAGCAGCATAGACATCTATGGCTACACCTTC. Translated: CASSIDIYGYTF.

This chain connects TRBV11-2 to TRBJ2-7, with D tentatively TRBD1 or TRBD2 (6 bases each). The V gene's germline CDR1 is SGHAT and CDR2 FQNNGV. V shed 2 bases and J shed 2 bases, with 22 bases lying between them. This CDR3 has 18 amino acids. As DNA, the CDR3 is TGTGCCAGCAGCTTACTTCCCTTACAGGGACTTGTGGCCTACGAGCAGTACTTC. Amino acid sequence: CASSLLPLQGLVAYEQYF.

The V gene is TRBV6-1, the J gene TRBJ2-3; D unresolved. With 4 bases removed from V and 6 bases from J, the gap between germline ends came to 17 bases. Germline loops: CDR1 MNHNS, CDR2 SASEGT. The CDR3 runs 15 residues. This chain's CDR3 is CASSVDRKMADTQYF. The CDR3 nucleotides read TGTGCCAGCAGTGTGGACCGAAAGATGGCCGATACGCAGTATTTT.

The chain carries TRBV6-5 and TRBJ2-1; D is unclear. Trimming took off 2 bases at V and 9 bases at J, with 8 bases between the two ends. CDR3 size: 12 residues. Germline CDR1 reads MNHEY; CDR2 reads SVGAGI. In nucleotides, the CDR3 is TGTGCCAGCAGTTACGGTCCTACTGAGCAGTTCTTC. Its translation: CASSYGPTEQFF.

The rearrangement uses TRBV18 and TRBJ2-3, with 7 bases that match TRBD2. J gave up 5 bases and V 3 bases, and 8 bases lay outside the gene matches. This CDR3 is built from 15 residues. The V gene's germline CDR1 is KGHSH and CDR2 LQKENI. The CDR3 loop is CASSPQAGDGDTQYF. In DNA form, the CDR3 reads TGTGCCAGCTCACCCCAGGCGGGAGATGGAGATACGCAGTATTTT. Drawing the rest from reference TRBV18 and TRBJ2-3, the complete variable domain is NAGVMQNPRHLVRRRGQEARLRCSPMKGHSHVYWYRQLPEEGLKFMVYLQKENIIDESGMPKERFSAEFPKEGPSILRIQQVVRGDSAAYFCASSPQAGDGDTQYFGPGTRLTVL.